This T cell receptor beta chain stems from a study of identifying expanded T cells in peripheral blood. The data were produced by immunoSEQ multiplex PCR, yet TCRdb's version contains in-frame clones alone and is incomplete. The sample records around 94,000 clones, about 85% being singletons. A few counts support this clone. The germline CDR1 and CDR2 sequences are KGHSH and LQKENI. V was cut by 4 bases and J by 0 bases, with 15 bases left in between. This CDR3 region has 16 residues. Specimen: blood. The chain combines TRBV18 with TRBJ1-2; D not resolved. This TCR was sampled from a person aged 18 to 70 in good health. The CDR3 nucleotides read TGTGCCAGCTCACTCGGGGAGGCCCTAGCTAACTATGGCTACACCTTC. Protein: CASSLGEALANYGYTF.